These 7 T cell receptor beta chains came from one sample sequenced in a study of blood T cell repertoires in COVID-19. This table comes from immunoSEQ multiplex PCR, and its TCRdb copy is limited to in-frame clones, with some not included. Of 250,000 or so clones listed, roughly 87% are singletons. Material for sequencing was peripheral blood. These receptors were taken from a man between 18 and 29 years old with active or convalescent COVID-19.

The chain recombines TRBV11-2 with TRBJ1-3; 8 bases are shared with TRBD1. This CDR3 has 15 residues. The germline V gene has CDR1 SGHAT and CDR2 FQNNGV. Unmatched junction bases numbered 4, after V lost 2 bases and J lost 4 bases. CDR3 residues: CASSLQGASGNTIYF. DNA of the CDR3: TGTGCCAGCAGCTTACAGGGGGCCTCAGGAAACACCATATATTTT.

The chain uses TRBV10-3 and TRBJ1-3; D not resolved. Trimming took 2 bases from V and 4 from J, leaving 6 bases between them. Germline V gene data show CDR1 as ENHRY and CDR2 as SYGVKD. The CDR3 consists of 13 residues. CDR3 nucleotides: TGTGCCATCAGTGAGGGTACAGGAAACACCATATATTTT. Its protein product is CAISEGTGNTIYF.

The chain employs TRBV7-3 and TRBJ2-7; D ambiguous. This CDR3 has 16 residues. The germline V gene has CDR1 SGHTA and CDR2 FQGTGA. Trimming shortened V by 2 bases and J by 0 bases, and 14 bases separated the two germline ends. CDR3 DNA sequence: TGTGCCAGCAGCTTAGAGTCCCTGTCAAGCTCCTACGAGCAGTACTTC. It encodes CASSLESLSSSYEQYF.

The chain has TRBV7-2 and TRBJ1-1; 8 nucleotides match TRBD1. Germline V gene lookup returns CDR1 SGHTA and CDR2 FQGNSA. The CDR3 spans 14 residues. V lost 5 bases to trimming and J lost 5 bases; unmatched junction nucleotides: 7. DNA for the CDR3: TGTGCCAGCAGCCCTGGACAGGGAAAAACTGAAGCTTTCTTT. Amino acid sequence: CASSPGQGKTEAFF. Full variable domain (outside the CDR3, taken from reference TRBV7-2 and TRBJ1-1): GAGVSQSPSNKVTEKGKDVELRCDPISGHTALYWYRQSLGQGLEFLIYFQGNSAPDKSGLPSDRFSAERTGGSVSTLTIQRTQQEDSAVYLCASSPGQGKTEAFFGQGTRLTVV.

V is TRBV7-9 and J is TRBJ2-2, with D perhaps TRBD1 (5 bases). Germline values: CDR1 SEHNR, CDR2 FQNEAQ (reference sequence). The CDR3 covers 13 residues. Trimming shortened V by 3 bases and J by 7 bases, and 9 bases separated the two germline ends. CDR3 in DNA: TGTGCCAGCAGCTTCGGACACGGCGGGGAGCTGTTTTTT. It translates to CASSFGHGGELFF.

CDR3 DNA: TGTGCCAGCAGCTTGGGACTAGCGGGGGGGTACAATGAGCAGTTCTTC. Protein product: CASSLGLAGGYNEQFF. The gene calls are TRBV11-1 and TRBJ2-1; TRBD2 aligns across 16 bases. Trimming took 3 bases from V and 4 from J; bases not matched to a gene: 0. Germline V CDR1 and CDR2: SGHAT, FQDESV (reference sequence). CDR3 size: 16 residues.

The chain employs TRBV4-3 and TRBJ2-2, with 9 bases identical to TRBD2. The CDR3 contains 18 residues. Germline assignment: CDR1 LGHNA and CDR2 YSLEER. J gave up 3 bases and V 0 bases, and 8 bases lay outside the gene matches. The CDR3 coding sequence is TGCGCCAGCAGCCAAGATCGGGTAGCGGGGGCCTACACCGGGGAGCTGTTTTTT. It yields the protein CASSQDRVAGAYTGELFF.